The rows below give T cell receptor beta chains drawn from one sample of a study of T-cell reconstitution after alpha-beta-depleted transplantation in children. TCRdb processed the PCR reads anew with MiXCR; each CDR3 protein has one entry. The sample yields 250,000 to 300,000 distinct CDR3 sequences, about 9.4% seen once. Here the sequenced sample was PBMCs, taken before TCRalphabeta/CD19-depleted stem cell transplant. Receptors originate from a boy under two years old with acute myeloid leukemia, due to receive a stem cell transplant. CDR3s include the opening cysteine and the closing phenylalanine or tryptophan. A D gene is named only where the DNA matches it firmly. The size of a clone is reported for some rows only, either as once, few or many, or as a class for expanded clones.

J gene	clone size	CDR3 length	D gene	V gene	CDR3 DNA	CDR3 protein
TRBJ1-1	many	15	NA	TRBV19	TGTGCCAGTAGTATAGATCCGGGACACACGGTGGAGGCTTTCTTT	CASSIDPGHTVEAFF
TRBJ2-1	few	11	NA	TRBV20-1	TGCAGTGCTAGAGCCCACAATGAGCAGTTCTTC	CSARAHNEQFF
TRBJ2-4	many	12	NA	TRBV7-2	TGTGCCAGCAGCTCGGTGGGTCCTATTCAGTACTTC	CASSSVGPIQYF
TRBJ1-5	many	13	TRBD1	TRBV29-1	TGCAGCGTAAGAGCAGGGGGAAATCAGCCCCAGCATTTT	CSVRAGGNQPQHF
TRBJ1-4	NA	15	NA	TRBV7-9	TGTGCCAGCAGCTTTGGTGACAGCACTAATGAAAAACTGTTTTTT	CASSFGDSTNEKLFF
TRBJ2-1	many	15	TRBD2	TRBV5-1	TGCGCCAGCAGCCACGGACTAGCGGGGGGTGTTGAGCAGTTCTTC	CASSHGLAGGVEQFF
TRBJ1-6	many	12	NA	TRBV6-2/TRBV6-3	TGTGCCAGCAGGTCCGTGGGTTCACCCCTCCACTTT	CASRSVGSPLHF
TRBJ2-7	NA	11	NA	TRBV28	TGTGCCAGCGGACCTCTCTACGAGCAGTACTTC	CASGPLYEQYF
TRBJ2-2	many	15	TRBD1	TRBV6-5	TGTGCCAGCACCCAAACAGGGGCCGACACCGGGGAGCTGTTTTTT	CASTQTGADTGELFF
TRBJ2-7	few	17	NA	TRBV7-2	TGTGCCAGCAGCCCCCAGTTGCGAGCGGAAAGCTCCTACGAGCAGTACTTC	CASSPQLRAESSYEQYF
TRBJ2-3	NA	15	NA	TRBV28	TGTGCCAGCAGTTTACGTGGGGGGGCGACAGATACGCAGTATTTT	CASSLRGGATDTQYF
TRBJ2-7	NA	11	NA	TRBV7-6	TGTGCCAGCAGCTCGAGTTACGAGCGGTACTTC	CASSSSYERYF
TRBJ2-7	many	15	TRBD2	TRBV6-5	TGTGCCAGCAGCCTTAGCGGGGGAGGTGACTACGAGCAGTACTTC	CASSLSGGGDYEQYF
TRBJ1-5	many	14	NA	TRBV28	TGTGCCACCGATGGGAGAATAGGCAATCAGCCCCAGCATTTT	CATDGRIGNQPQHF
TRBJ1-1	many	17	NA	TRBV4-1	TGCGCCAGCAGCCAAGCACAAATCGGTGTTATGAACACTGAAGCTTTCTTT	CASSQAQIGVMNTEAFF
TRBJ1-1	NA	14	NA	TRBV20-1	TGCAGTGCAACGGGACACAGAAAGAACACTGAAGCTATCTTT	CSATGHRKNTEAIF
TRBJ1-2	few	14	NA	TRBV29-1	TGCAGCGTTGAAGATCCGGAGACGTTCTATGGCTACACCTTC	CSVEDPETFYGYTF
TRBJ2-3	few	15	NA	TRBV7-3	TGTGCCAGCAGCTTAGATAGGGGCCCAGCAGATACGCAGTATTTT	CASSLDRGPADTQYF
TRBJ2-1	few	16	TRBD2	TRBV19	TGTGCCAGTAGTACCTTAGCGGGAGGGCCACGGTTAGGGCAGTTCTTC	CASSTLAGGPRLGQFF
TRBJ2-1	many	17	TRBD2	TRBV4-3	TGCGCCAGCAGCCAAGTCACTAGCGGGAGAACCTACAATGAGCAGTTCTTC	CASSQVTSGRTYNEQFF
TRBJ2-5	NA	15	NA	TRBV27	TGTGCCAGCAGGGGACCCACAGTAGTCCAAGAGACCCAGTACTTC	CASRGPTVVQETQYF
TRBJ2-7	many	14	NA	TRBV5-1	TGCGCCAGCAGCTTCACAGGGTCCGCCTACGAGCAGTACTTC	CASSFTGSAYEQYF
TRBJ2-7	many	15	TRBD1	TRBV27	TGTGCCAGCAGTTTAGCCGGGACAGGGAAACGGGAGCAGTACTTC	CASSLAGTGKREQYF
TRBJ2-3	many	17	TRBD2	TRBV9	TGTGCCAGCAGCGAAACCTCGACTAGCGGGAGTGAAGATACGCAGTATTTT	CASSETSTSGSEDTQYF
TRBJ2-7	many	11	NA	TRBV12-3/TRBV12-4	TGTGCCAGCAGTGTACTTAACGAGCAGTACTTC	CASSVLNEQYF
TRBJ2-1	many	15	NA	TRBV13	TGTGCCAGCAGCTTATCCCCGGGGCACTACAATGAGCAGTTCTTC	CASSLSPGHYNEQFF
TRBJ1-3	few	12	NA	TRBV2	TGTGCCAGCGGGACAACCGGAAACACCATATATTTT	CASGTTGNTIYF
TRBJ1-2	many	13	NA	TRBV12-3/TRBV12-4	TGTGCCAGCAGTAGGGACCGATACTATGGCTACACCTTC	CASSRDRYYGYTF
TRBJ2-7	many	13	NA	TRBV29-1	TGCAGCGTGGCACTGAGCTCTTCCTACGAGCAGTACTTC	CSVALSSSYEQYF
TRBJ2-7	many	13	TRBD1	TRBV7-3	TGTGCCAGCAGCTTGACAGGGACGGGCGAGCAGTACTTC	CASSLTGTGEQYF
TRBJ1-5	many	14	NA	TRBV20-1	TGCAGTGCCAGACCCGAAAATAGCAATCAGCCCCAGCATTTT	CSARPENSNQPQHF
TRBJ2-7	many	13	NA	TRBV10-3	TGTGCCATCGCGGACAGTTCATCCTACGAGCAGTACTTC	CAIADSSSYEQYF
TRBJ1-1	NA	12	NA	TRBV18	TGTGCCAGCTGTCAGGCACTCACTGAAGCTTTCTTT	CASCQALTEAFF
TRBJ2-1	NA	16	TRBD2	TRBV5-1	TGCGCCAGCAGCCCAGCGGGGGGGCCGCCTAACAATGAGCAGTTCTTC	CASSPAGGPPNNEQFF
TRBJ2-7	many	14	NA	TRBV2	TGTGCCAGCCTTCCGGGGGTCGGCTACTACGAGCAGTACTTC	CASLPGVGYYEQYF
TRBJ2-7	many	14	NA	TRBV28	TGTGCCAGCAGCACGGAGGGGTGGCAGTACGAGCAGTACTTC	CASSTEGWQYEQYF
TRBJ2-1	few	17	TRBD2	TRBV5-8	TGTGCCAGCAGCTTTGCTAGCGGGAGCCCAAGAGGCAATGAGCAGTTCTTC	CASSFASGSPRGNEQFF
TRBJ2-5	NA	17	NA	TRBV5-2	TGTGCCATGAGCCTAACGCTCGGGGTGGCTTTTCAAGAGACCCAGTACTTC	CAMSLTLGVAFQETQYF
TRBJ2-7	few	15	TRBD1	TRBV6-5	TGTGCCAGCAGTTACTCGACAGGGTATCAGATCGAGCAGTACTTC	CASSYSTGYQIEQYF
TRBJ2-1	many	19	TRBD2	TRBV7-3	TGTGCCAGCAGCTTAAGGGGGCTAGCGGGTCTCACTACTCACAATGAGCAGTTCTTC	CASSLRGLAGLTTHNEQFF
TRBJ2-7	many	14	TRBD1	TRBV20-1	TGCAGTGCTAGAGATAGACAGGGGGCAGGCGAGCAGTACTTC	CSARDRQGAGEQYF
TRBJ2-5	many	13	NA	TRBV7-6	TGTGCCAGCAGCTTAAGTTTCAGGGAGACCCAGTACTTC	CASSLSFRETQYF
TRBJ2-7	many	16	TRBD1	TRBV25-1	TGTGCCAGCAGTGAATACTACCGGGACAGGGTCCGGGAGCAGTACTTC	CASSEYYRDRVREQYF
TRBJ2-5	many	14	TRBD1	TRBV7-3	TGTGCCAGCAGCCCCACAGGGGACCAAGAGACCCAGTACTTC	CASSPTGDQETQYF
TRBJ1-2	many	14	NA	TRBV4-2	TGTGCCAGCAGCCCCGGGCTCTTATATTCGGGCTACACCTTC	CASSPGLLYSGYTF
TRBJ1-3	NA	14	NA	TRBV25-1	TGTGCCAGCAGTGAGCGGGGTGGTGGAAACACCATATATTTT	CASSERGGGNTIYF
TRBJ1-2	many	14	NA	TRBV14	TGTGCCAGCAGCCCGGGGCTAGGGTTATATGGCTACACCTTC	CASSPGLGLYGYTF
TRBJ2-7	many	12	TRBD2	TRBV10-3	TGTGCCACCTCGACTAGCGGCTACGAGCAGTACTTC	CATSTSGYEQYF
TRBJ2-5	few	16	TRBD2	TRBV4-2	TGTGCCAGCAGCCAAGAGCTAGCGGCGTACCAAGAGACCCAGTACTTC	CASSQELAAYQETQYF
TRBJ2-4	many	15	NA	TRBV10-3	TGTGCCATCAGTGGATGGCCGGGGGCGACGGACATTCAGTACTTC	CAISGWPGATDIQYF
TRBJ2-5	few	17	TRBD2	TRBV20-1	TGCAGGGTCGGCCGGCTAGCGGGATTCTCATACCAAGAGACCCAGTACTTC	CRVGRLAGFSYQETQYF
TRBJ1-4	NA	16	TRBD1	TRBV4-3	TGCGCCAGCAGCCAAGAGATGGACAGGGGTATTGAAAAACTGTTTTTT	CASSQEMDRGIEKLFF
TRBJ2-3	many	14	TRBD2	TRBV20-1	TGCAGTGCCAAGACTAGCGGGAGGACAGATACGCAGTATTTT	CSAKTSGRTDTQYF
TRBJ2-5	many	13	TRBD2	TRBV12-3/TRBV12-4	TGTGCCAGCAGGCCCGGGACTATCGGGACCCAGTACTTC	CASRPGTIGTQYF
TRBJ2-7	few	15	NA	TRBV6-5	TGTGCCAGCAGTTACTCGGGGCAGGGAAACTACGAGCAGTACTTC	CASSYSGQGNYEQYF
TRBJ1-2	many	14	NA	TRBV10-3	TGTGCCATCAGTGAGGGGGACCGCCTACGTGACTACACCTTC	CAISEGDRLRDYTF